This T cell receptor (beta chain) was identified during a study of CD8 T cells in ankylosing spondylitis. Study results and limitations: In peripheral blood, disease-linked CD8+ clones occurred at relatively low frequencies. There were earlier reports of some motif variants in reactive arthritis synovial fluid and blood. Ankylosing spondylitis blood seemed to carry a telltale TCR beta motif made of several highly homologous variants. Reported data indicate significant enrichment of disease-linked clones within matched ankylosing spondylitis synovial fluid.

Details on this clonotype: Its specificity is unknown.

This CDR3 has 13 amino acids. V was pared by 3 bases and J by 9 bases, with 12 bases between. Making use of molecular barcodes, quantitative 5'-RACE generated TCR beta libraries. TCRdb used MiXCR to reprocess the 5' RACE reads, holding one entry per CDR3 protein. The sample yields about 90,000 distinct CDR3 sequences, around 8.5% seen once. The chain combines TRBV12-3 or TRBV12-4 with TRBJ2-1; D remains ambiguous. This sequence was found in a male donor with ankylosing spondylitis. Material: blood, either unsorted or a sorted T cell fraction (not recorded which). CDR3 region: CASSFTDRGEQFF. In DNA form, the CDR3 reads TGTGCCAGCAGTTTCACGGACCGTGGTGAGCAGTTCTTC.